The 29 T cell receptor beta chains in this list originate from one sample, sequenced in a study of blood T cell repertoires in COVID-19. The assay was immunoSEQ multiplex PCR, and TCRdb's table has in-frame clones only and misses some. The sample carries 250,000 to 350,000 clones, roughly 90% recorded once. The sample taken for sequencing was peripheral blood. The receptors derive from a woman in her forties or fifties who had recovered from COVID-19.

This clone was detected only a few times. This chain links TRBV30 with TRBJ2-1; TRBD1 is a possible D gene (5 bases). CDR1 and CDR2 (germline): GTSNPN, SVGIG (reference sequence). The CDR3 spans 12 residues. CDR3 in amino acids: CAHGAVYNEQFF. The CDR3 DNA reads TGTGCTCATGGGGCTGTTTACAATGAGCAGTTCTTC.

This sequence joins TRBV5-4 and TRBJ1-1; 9 bases map to TRBD1. V lost 3 bases, J lost 2 bases, and 5 bases stayed unmatched. The CDR3 is 15 residues long. Germline loops: CDR1 SGHNT, CDR2 YYREEE (reference sequence). The chain's CDR3 is CASSSRTGDNTEAFF. CDR3 coding DNA: TGTGCCAGCAGCTCCCGGACAGGGGACAACACTGAAGCTTTCTTT.

J is TRBJ2-7 and V is TRBV13, with unresolved D. Germline lookup yields CDR1 PRHDT and CDR2 FYEKMQ (reference sequence). The CDR3 runs to 14 residues. Between the trimmed V and J ends, which lost 1 base and 6 bases, there was a span of 13 bases. The CDR3 sequence: CASSLAPRRSEQYF. The CDR3 DNA follows: TGTGCCAGCAGCTTAGCCCCTCGAAGGAGCGAGCAGTACTTC.

The sample holds a few counts of this clone. This chain connects TRBV5-3 to TRBJ1-4; D is possibly TRBD1 (5 bases). TRBV5-3 is classed as an ORF, of uncertain function. The V and J ends lost 6 bases and 0 bases respectively, with 18 bases between them. This CDR3 contains 17 residues. This CDR3 is CARKLSDTNSTNEKLFF. In nucleotides, the CDR3 is TGTGCCAGAAAACTTTCGGACACGAACTCAACTAATGAAAAACTGTTTTTT.

The V call is TRBV4-2, the J call TRBJ1-1; a weak D match, TRBD1 (6 bases). Between the trimmed V and J ends, which lost 0 bases and 2 bases, there was a span of 13 bases. Germline V CDR1 and CDR2: LGHNA, YNFKEQ. The CDR3 is made up of 16 amino acids. The CDR3 reads CASSQDPTGPNTEAFF. Here the CDR3 DNA reads TGTGCCAGCAGCCAAGATCCAACAGGGCCTAACACTGAAGCTTTCTTT.

J is TRBJ2-2 and V is TRBV30; D is possibly TRBD1 (6 bases). The CDR3 length is 13 residues. CDR1 is GTSNPN, CDR2 SVGIG, per germline (reference sequence). With 8 bases removed from V and 1 base from J, the gap between germline ends came to 11 bases. Here the CDR3 DNA reads TGTGCCGGACAGAGACTGAACACCGGGGAGCTGTTTTTT. Translation gives CAGQRLNTGELFF.

This rearrangement joins TRBV28 to TRBJ1-1; 9 nucleotides align to TRBD1. Looked up from germline, CDR1 is MDHEN and CDR2 is SYDVKM. V shed 3 bases, J shed 5 bases, and the junction held 7 bases outside the gene matches. The CDR3 is 15 residues long. The CDR3 reads CASSFPTGGGTEAFF. The DNA for the CDR3 is TGTGCCAGCAGTTTCCCGACAGGGGGTGGGACTGAAGCTTTCTTT.

The chain employs TRBV19 and TRBJ2-7; possible D gene TRBD1, 6 bases. The V end was cut by 7 bases, the J end by 4 bases, with 14 bases between. This CDR3 region has 13 residues. Germline loops: CDR1 LNHDA, CDR2 SQIVND (reference sequence). The CDR3 DNA reads TGTGCCAGTACCCCCGGGACAACTTACGAGCAGTACTTC. Translating gives CASTPGTTYEQYF.

The rearrangement links TRBV30 to TRBJ2-1; a possible D gene is TRBD2 (6 bases). V was shortened by 2 bases and J by 0 bases, with 11 bases between the two germline ends. Germline lookup yields CDR1 GTSNPN and CDR2 SVGIG (reference sequence). This CDR3 spans 15 amino acids. The CDR3 loop is CAWSLRGSSYNEQFF. The DNA for the CDR3 is TGTGCCTGGAGTTTACGGGGGAGCTCCTACAATGAGCAGTTCTTC. The full variable domain, rest sourced from reference TRBV30 and TRBJ2-1, is SQTIHQWPATLVQPVGSPLSLECTVEGTSNPNLYWYRQAAGRGLQLLFYSVGIGQISSEVPQNLSASRPQDRQFILSSKKLLLSDSGFYLCAWSLRGSSYNEQFFGPGTRLTVL.

The chain joins TRBV5-4 to TRBJ2-1; weak D call: TRBD2 (6 bases). V lost 4 bases to trimming and J lost 9 bases, with 17 bases between them. Germline lookup yields CDR1 SGHNT and CDR2 YYREEE (reference sequence). This CDR3 has 14 residues. For the CDR3, the DNA is TGTGCCAGCAGCCTCGCGGGGACTGGAACTGAGCAGTTCTTC. Translating it yields CASSLAGTGTEQFF.

CDR3 sequence (DNA): TGTGCCAGCAGTTTGGAAGGGGCGTATGGCTACACCTTC. This encodes CASSLEGAYGYTF. The genes are TRBV28 and TRBJ1-2; maybe TRBD1 (5 bases). The CDR3 is 13 residues long. Trimming left V 3 bases short and J 5 bases short, with 10 bases between. Germline loops: CDR1 MDHEN, CDR2 SYDVKM.

The gene calls are TRBV6-5 and TRBJ2-5; 9 bases are a match to TRBD1. CDR3 size: 16 residues. After removal of 0 bases from V and 1 base from J, the junction contained 3 bases not matched to a gene. The germline gives CDR1 MNHEY, CDR2 SVGAGI. The CDR3 region is CASSYSGTGIQETQYF. The CDR3 DNA reads as TGTGCCAGCAGTTACTCCGGGACAGGGATCCAAGAGACCCAGTACTTC.

As DNA, the CDR3 is TGTGCCAGCAGCTTTAGCGGGGGGCGGAATGAGCAGTTCTTC. It yields the protein CASSFSGGRNEQFF. The chain joins TRBV7-2 to TRBJ2-1, with 10 nucleotides matching TRBD2. CDR3 size: 14 residues. Germline CDR1 SGHTA, CDR2 FQGNSA. The V gene end was trimmed by 3 bases and the J gene end by 7 bases; junction bases not matched to a gene: 3.

This chain links TRBV28 with TRBJ1-2; D is uncertain. Trimming stripped 3 bases from V and 4 bases from J, with 9 bases between. Germline lookup yields CDR1 MDHEN and CDR2 SYDVKM. The CDR3 covers 13 residues. This CDR3 is CASSLLATYGYTF. The DNA of the CDR3 is TGTGCCAGCAGTTTGTTAGCTACCTATGGCTACACCTTC.

This clone has ten or more counts. The chain recombines TRBV24-1 with TRBJ2-2; D ambiguous. Trimming stripped 1 base from V and 3 bases from J, with 5 bases between. Looked up from germline, CDR1 is KGHDR and CDR2 is SFDVKD. There are 14 residues in the CDR3. In DNA, the CDR3 is TGTGCCACCAGTGATTTAACAGACACCGGGGAGCTGTTTTTT. Translation gives CATSDLTDTGELFF.

The chain has TRBV7-9 and TRBJ1-3; D is unresolved. CDR3 length: 13 residues. Trimming pared 0 bases from V and 4 bases from J, leaving 4 bases between. Germline values: CDR1 SEHNR, CDR2 FQNEAQ (reference sequence). CDR3 sequence: CASSLALGNTIYF. CDR3 in DNA: TGTGCCAGCAGCTTAGCTTTAGGAAACACCATATATTTT.

The gene calls are TRBV6-5 and TRBJ1-2, with D perhaps TRBD1 (5 bases). V lost 6 bases, J lost 3 bases, and 11 bases lay in between. This CDR3 spans 13 amino acids. Per germline, CDR1 MNHEY and CDR2 SVGAGI. The chain's CDR3 is CASRRQSYYGYTF. The DNA of the CDR3 is TGTGCCAGCAGAAGACAGTCCTACTATGGCTACACCTTC.

The rearrangement joins TRBV3-1 (or the pseudogene TRBV3-2) to TRBJ2-2; no firm D call. The germline CDR1 and CDR2 sequences are LGHDT and YNNKEL (reference sequence). The CDR3 length is 16 residues. Trimming stripped 1 base from V and 0 bases from J, with 9 bases between. DNA for the CDR3: TGTGCCAGCAGCCAAGTGCGCATAGCGAACACCGGGGAGCTGTTTTTT. Encoded protein: CASSQVRIANTGELFF.

The V call is TRBV20-1, the J call TRBJ2-7, with a tentative D call TRBD1 (6 bases). V lost 5 bases to trimming and J lost 6 bases, with 11 bases between them. The CDR3 is 11 residues long. CDR1 and CDR2 (germline): DFQATT, SNEGSKA (reference sequence). The CDR3 DNA reads TGCAGTGCTCAAACAGGGTTCGAGCAGTACTTC. The encoded protein is CSAQTGFEQYF.

The chain's CDR3 is CASSLNRGFWYGYTF. The CDR3 bases are TGTGCCAGCAGCTTAAATCGGGGGTTTTGGTATGGCTACACCTTC. The rearrangement uses TRBV13 and TRBJ1-2, with D possibly being TRBD1 (5 bases). The CDR3 totals 15 residues. The germline CDR1 and CDR2 sequences are PRHDT and FYEKMQ (reference sequence). Trimming shortened V by 2 bases and J by 5 bases, and 15 bases separated the two germline ends.

In its sample, this clone was seen a few times. This sequence joins TRBV5-1 and TRBJ2-3; D is undetermined. CDR1 is SGHRS and CDR2 is YFSETQ in the germline V gene. Trimming took 2 bases from V and 1 from J, leaving 23 bases between them. This CDR3 is 19 amino acids long. The CDR3 sequence is CASSFGLLRRLGGTDTQYF. In DNA, the CDR3 is TGCGCCAGCAGCTTCGGCCTCCTTCGACGGCTTGGAGGCACAGATACGCAGTATTTT.

V and J are TRBV18 and TRBJ1-1, with 8 positions matching TRBD1. Germline CDR1 KGHSH, CDR2 LQKENI. The CDR3 is made up of 15 amino acids. V trimming: 0 bases; J trimming: 4 bases; junction bases outside the gene matches: 4. In DNA form, the CDR3 reads TGTGCCAGCTCACCACCGGACAGGGCCGGCACTGAAGCTTTCTTT. This gives the protein CASSPPDRAGTEAFF.

This chain joins TRBV6-5 and TRBJ1-1, with D unresolved. The germline V and J ends were trimmed by 2 bases and 11 bases, with 18 bases remaining between them. The CDR3 runs 14 residues. Per germline, CDR1 MNHEY and CDR2 SVGAGI. The CDR3 nucleotides read TGTGCCAGCAGTTACAGGGAGCGGGGAATGCGGGCTTTCTTT. This gives the protein CASSYRERGMRAFF.

This chain uses TRBV6-5 with TRBJ1-5; a possible D gene is TRBD1 (6 bases). The germline V and J ends were trimmed by 7 bases and 5 bases, with 15 bases remaining between them. This CDR3 is built from 14 residues. CDR1 and CDR2 (germline): MNHEY, SVGAGI. The CDR3 region is CASNLGGGHQPQHF. As DNA, the CDR3 is TGTGCCAGCAATCTGGGGGGGGGCCATCAGCCCCAGCATTTT.

This chain connects TRBV24-1 to TRBJ1-2; 8 bases match TRBD1. V lost 4 bases, J lost 2 bases, and 2 bases stayed unmatched. Germline values: CDR1 KGHDR, CDR2 SFDVKD. This CDR3 contains 14 residues. CDR3 nucleotides: TGTGCCACCAGTGACCGGGACAGGAACTATGGCTACACCTTC. Translated: CATSDRDRNYGYTF.

The chain joins TRBV27 to TRBJ2-2, with 7 positions matching TRBD1. The ends lost 1 base at V and 4 bases at J; junction bases unmatched: 6. The CDR3 totals 16 residues. Germline CDR1 and CDR2: MNHEY and SMNVEV (reference sequence). CDR3 protein: CASSLYRGTLTGELFF. The CDR3, as DNA: TGTGCCAGCAGTTTATACAGGGGTACACTCACCGGGGAGCTGTTTTTT.

The chain joins TRBV5-1 to TRBJ2-4; D is uncertain. Germline V gene lookup returns CDR1 SGHRS and CDR2 YFSETQ. This CDR3 has 16 amino acids. The V gene lost 4 bases and the J gene lost 0 bases, with 14 bases spanning the gap. In nucleotides, the CDR3 is TGCGCCAGCAGCCCCCGACATGACCCAGCCAAAAACATTCAGTACTTC. It is translated as CASSPRHDPAKNIQYF.

This clone was detected once. J is TRBJ2-7 and V is TRBV2; TRBD1 agrees at 10 bases. Trimming at V came to 5 bases and at J to 6 bases, leaving 4 bases not matched to a gene. The V gene's germline CDR1 is SNHLY and CDR2 FYNNEI. The CDR3 sequence is 13 residues long. The CDR3 bases are TGTGCCAGCAGTTCGGGACAGGGGAGCGAGCAGTACTTC. The encoded protein is CASSSGQGSEQYF.

This chain joins TRBV5-1 and TRBJ2-1, with D tentatively TRBD1 (5 bases). The CDR3 runs to 15 residues. The germline V gene has CDR1 SGHRS and CDR2 YFSETQ. V lost 4 bases and J 5 bases, leaving 16 bases between the germline ends. CDR3 loop: CASSGTGRGDNEQFF. The CDR3 region has the DNA TGCGCCAGCAGCGGAACCGGTAGGGGTGACAATGAGCAGTTCTTC.